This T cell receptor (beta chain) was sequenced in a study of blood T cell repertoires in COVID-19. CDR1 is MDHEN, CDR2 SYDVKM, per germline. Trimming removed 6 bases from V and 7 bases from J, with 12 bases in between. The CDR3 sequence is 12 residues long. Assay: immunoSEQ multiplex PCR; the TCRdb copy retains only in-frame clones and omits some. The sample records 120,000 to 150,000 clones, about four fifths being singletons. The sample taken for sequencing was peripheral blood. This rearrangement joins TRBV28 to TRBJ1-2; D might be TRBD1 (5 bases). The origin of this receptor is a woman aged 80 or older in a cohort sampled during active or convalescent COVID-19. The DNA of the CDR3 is TGTGCCAGCAGCCCAGCAGGGTTTGGCTACACCTTC. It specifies CASSPAGFGYTF.